These 11 T cell receptor beta chains originate from one sample sequenced in a study of blood T cell repertoires in COVID-19. Only in-frame clones appear in the TCRdb table, and some are missing; sequencing was by immunoSEQ multiplex PCR. The sample comprises some 360,000 clones, 88% of which are singletons, and approximately 0.93% rests with the top ten. The sequenced sample was PBMCs or T cells enriched from blood (not recorded which). The origin of the receptors is a woman aged 25 to 39 who had been exposed to COVID-19.

V and J are TRBV10-3 and TRBJ1-2, with 10 bases matching TRBD1. With V trimmed by 6 bases and J by 2 bases, 6 bases remained unmatched. Per germline, CDR1 ENHRY and CDR2 SYGVKD. CDR3 length: 15 amino acids. CDR3 sequence reads: CAISGTGDPNYGYTF. DNA for the CDR3: TGTGCCATCAGCGGGACAGGGGATCCCAACTATGGCTACACCTTC.

The CDR3 DNA sequence: TGTGCCACCTCAATGGGAGACTGGGGCGAGCAGTACTTC. It translates to CATSMGDWGEQYF. The chain couples TRBV6-5 to TRBJ2-7, with a possible D match to TRBD2 (5 bases). Trimming removed 10 bases at V and 6 bases at J, with 19 bases between. Germline V gives CDR1 MNHEY, CDR2 SVGAGI. CDR3 length equals 13 residues.

This clone was seen a handful of times. The chain uses TRBV28 and TRBJ2-6, with TRBD1 matching 8 bases. The CDR3 sequence is 18 residues long. The germline V gene has CDR1 MDHEN and CDR2 SYDVKM. V was clipped by 2 bases and J by 0 bases; unmatched bases: 6. The CDR3 sequence: CASSLVGQGDSGANVLTF. The CDR3 DNA reads TGTGCCAGCAGTTTAGTCGGACAGGGCGACTCTGGGGCCAACGTCCTGACTTTC.

The V gene is TRBV4-2, the J gene TRBJ1-4; possible D gene TRBD1, 5 bases. The CDR3 is made up of 14 amino acids. CDR1 and CDR2 from the germline V gene are LGHNA and YNFKEQ. The V and J ends lost 0 bases and 7 bases respectively, with 9 bases between them. The CDR3 reads CASSQDGRAEKLFF. CDR3 DNA sequence: TGTGCCAGCAGCCAAGATGGCAGGGCTGAAAAACTGTTTTTT.

The V gene is TRBV29-1, the J gene TRBJ2-5; TRBD2 matches at 7 bases. V lost 5 bases and J lost 5; bases outside the gene matches: 14. Germline CDR1 and CDR2: SQVTM and ANQGSEA. The CDR3 is 15 residues long. The CDR3 DNA is TGCAGCGTTACCCCGGGACGCGGGAGAGTGGAGACCCAGTACTTC. Translated: CSVTPGRGRVETQYF.

J is TRBJ2-2 and V is TRBV28; D unresolved. V lost 2 bases, J lost 2 bases, and 12 bases lay in between. The CDR3 runs 16 residues. Germline values: CDR1 MDHEN, CDR2 SYDVKM. CDR3 region: CASSLGRGLNTGELFF. As DNA, the CDR3 is TGTGCCAGCAGTTTAGGTCGCGGCTTAAACACCGGGGAGCTGTTTTTT.

This clone appeared a single time. The rearrangement links TRBV29-1 to TRBJ2-5; perhaps TRBD1 as D (8 bases). Germline V lookup: CDR1 SQVTM, CDR2 ANQGSEA. The CDR3 covers 14 residues. The V and J ends lost 8 bases and 10 bases respectively, with 26 bases between them. CDR3 sequence: CSSRTGRGAEGQYF. The CDR3 DNA is TGCAGCTCCCGGACAGGGAGGGGGGCTGAAGGCCAGTACTTC.

J is TRBJ1-1 and V is TRBV29-1; TRBD1 matches 9 bases. CDR1 and CDR2 (germline): SQVTM, ANQGSEA. The CDR3 spans 14 residues. The J segment lost 5 bases and the V segment lost 5 bases, leaving 9 bases of the junction unmatched. The CDR3 sequence is CSVLQGQGKTEAFF. CDR3 in DNA: TGCAGCGTTTTGCAAGGACAGGGGAAGACTGAAGCTTTCTTT. Based on the CDR3 plus reference TRBV29-1 and TRBJ1-1, the full variable domain is SAVISQKPSRDICQRGTSLTIQCQVDSQVTMMFWYRQQPGQSLTLIATANQGSEATYESGFVIDKFPISRPNLTFSTLTVSNMSPEDSSIYLCSVLQGQGKTEAFFGQGTRLTVV.

The V and J genes are TRBV5-1 and TRBJ2-5, with D possibly being TRBD1 (5 bases). V lost 0 bases and J 5 bases, leaving 11 bases between the germline ends. The CDR3 length is 14 residues. Germline V gives CDR1 SGHRS, CDR2 YFSETQ. The CDR3 bases are TGCGCCAGCAGCTTGGGGCAGGGTAGCGAGACCCAGTACTTC. Translation: CASSLGQGSETQYF.

This clone was seen once. V gene TRBV18 combines with J gene TRBJ2-3; TRBD1 is a possible D gene (5 bases). Trimming stripped 2 bases from V and 1 base from J, with 13 bases between. The CDR3 contains 16 residues. Germline loops: CDR1 KGHSH, CDR2 LQKENI. CDR3 coding DNA: TGTGCCAGCTCACCATTAGTTGGGGCGGGCACAGATACGCAGTATTTT. Its protein is CASSPLVGAGTDTQYF.

V usage is TRBV27 and J usage is TRBJ2-1, with D possibly TRBD2 on 6 matching bases. The CDR3 extends over 14 amino acids. Germline assignment: CDR1 MNHEY and CDR2 SMNVEV (reference sequence). V lost 3 bases, J lost 8 bases, and 14 bases lay in between. CDR3 nucleotide sequence: TGTGCCAGCAGTTTGGACGGGGGTCGGGATGAGCAGTTCTTC. Amino acids: CASSLDGGRDEQFF.